A selection of T cell receptor beta chains follows, all from one sample in a study of blood T cell repertoires in COVID-19. Assay used: immunoSEQ multiplex PCR; TCRdb lists only in-frame clones, some missing. The sample consists of 300,000 to 400,000 clones, roughly 90% of them appearing once. The sequencing input was PBMCs or T cells enriched from blood (not recorded which). The receptors stem from a woman in her 30s who had been exposed to COVID-19. Both conserved end residues are part of each CDR3. D genes are given only for firm matches. Size is omitted from some rows. Given values are once, few, many or a class for expanded clones.

TRBV18	-	-	13	TRBJ1-1	TGTGCCAGCTCGCTACAGGTGAACACTGAAGCTTTCTTT	CASSLQVNTEAFF
TRBV6-6	-	-	14	TRBJ1-1	TGTGCCAGCAGCAGCCTCCGGGACACGACTGAAGCTTTCTTT	CASSSLRDTTEAFF
TRBV29-1	-	-	11	TRBJ1-2	TGCAGCGCTAGGGAGGACTATGGCTACACCTTC	CSAREDYGYTF
TRBV27	-	-	15	TRBJ2-2	TGTGCCAGCAGCAGGAGGGTCCGGAACACCGGGGAGCTGTTTTTT	CASSRRVRNTGELFF
TRBV5-1	-	TRBD1	16	TRBJ1-2	TGCGCCAGCAGCACCTCTCCGGGACAGGGGAACCATGGCTACACCTTC	CASSTSPGQGNHGYTF
TRBV6-1	-	-	16	TRBJ1-6	TGTGCCAGCAGTGAAGCCACTCGGCAGGGAGGTTCACCCCTCCACTTT	CASSEATRQGGSPLHF
TRBV6-5	-	TRBD1	11	TRBJ1-2	TGTGCCAGCACAGGGGGCGATGGCTACACCTTC	CASTGGDGYTF
TRBV2	-	TRBD1	14	TRBJ1-5	TGTGCCAGCAGTGGGACAGGGGGGAATCAGCCCCAGCATTTT	CASSGTGGNQPQHF
TRBV18	-	TRBD1	18	TRBJ2-1	TGTGCCAGCTCAGGATTTAGGGACAGACGGGGTTCCTACAATGAGCAGTTCTTC	CASSGFRDRRGSYNEQFF
TRBV19	-	TRBD1	12	TRBJ1-2	TGTGCCAGTAGTACGAGACAGGGGGGCTACACCTTC	CASSTRQGGYTF
TRBV12-3/TRBV12-4	-	-	13	TRBJ1-4	TGTGCCAGCAGTCTTTCGCGGGGGGGAAAACTGTTTTTT	CASSLSRGGKLFF
TRBV6-5	-	TRBD1	13	TRBJ1-2	TGTGCCAGCAGTCCCGTGACAGGGTATGGCTACACCTTC	CASSPVTGYGYTF
TRBV18	-	TRBD1	16	TRBJ2-7	TGTGCCAGCTCACCACCGGGACAGGGGGCTTTGGGCGAGCAGTACTTC	CASSPPGQGALGEQYF
TRBV13	few	TRBD1	13	TRBJ1-2	TGTGCCATCTTGACAACAGGGGGAAATGGCTACACCTTC	CAILTTGGNGYTF
TRBV15	-	TRBD1	14	TRBJ1-2	TGTGCCACCAGCAGAGATGACAGGGGGCCCGGCTACACCTTC	CATSRDDRGPGYTF
TRBV29-1	-	-	12	TRBJ2-1	TGCAGCGTTGCAGGACAGAACAATGAGCAGTTCTTC	CSVAGQNNEQFF
TRBV6-2/TRBV6-3	-	-	14	TRBJ1-5	TGTGCCAGCAGCCCACAGGGAAGCAATCAGCCCCAGCATTTT	CASSPQGSNQPQHF
TRBV5-6	-	-	13	TRBJ2-2	TGTGCCAGCGGGACTCCCGGCACCGGGGAGCTGTTTTTT	CASGTPGTGELFF
TRBV5-5	-	-	16	TRBJ1-2	TGTGCCAGCCAAGCTCACTTCGGTACCTCTAACTATGGCTACACCTTC	CASQAHFGTSNYGYTF
TRBV7-9	-	-	15	TRBJ1-1	TGTGCCAGCAGCTCCACAGTGGGGGGGAACACTGAAGCTTTCTTT	CASSSTVGGNTEAFF
TRBV18	-	-	17	TRBJ1-3	TGTGCCAGCTCACCATTTGGGCAGCAGAGCTCTGGAAACACCATATATTTT	CASSPFGQQSSGNTIYF
TRBV30	-	-	12	TRBJ1-2	TGTGCCTGGCGTTTGGTTGAGGTCCGCTACACCTTC	CAWRLVEVRYTF
TRBV6-5	-	TRBD1	14	TRBJ2-5	TGTGCCAGCAGGGACAGGGTGTTAGGAGAGACCCAGTACTTC	CASRDRVLGETQYF
TRBV2	-	TRBD1	14	TRBJ2-7	TGTGCCAGCGAAGGGACAGGGTCCTCCTACGAGCAGTACTTC	CASEGTGSSYEQYF
TRBV29-1	-	TRBD1	13	TRBJ1-1	TGCAGCGTTGAGAGGGGGCGGGACACTGAAGCTTTCTTT	CSVERGRDTEAFF
TRBV7-2	few	-	15	TRBJ2-1	TGTGCCAGCAGCTTAGGGGCGGGAAGACAAGGTGAGCAGTTCTTC	CASSLGAGRQGEQFF
TRBV9	-	-	16	TRBJ2-2	TGTGCCAGCAGGTTGGGAGGTGCCCCGAACACCGGGGAGCTGTTTTTT	CASRLGGAPNTGELFF
TRBV4-1	-	-	17	TRBJ1-6	TGCGCCAGCAGCCAAGATGTTTTTTTCGGGGTGGGCTCACCCCTCCACTTT	CASSQDVFFGVGSPLHF
TRBV9	-	-	15	TRBJ2-2	TGTGCCAGCAGCGTAAGTGCGGGAAACACCGGGGAGCTGTTTTTT	CASSVSAGNTGELFF
TRBV7-2	-	TRBD1	18	TRBJ1-2	TGTGCCAGCAGCTTAAGAGAACAGGGGTTAACCCTTAGGGATGGCTACACCTTC	CASSLREQGLTLRDGYTF
TRBV5-5	-	-	14	TRBJ1-1	TGTGCCAGCAGCCTGACGATCGGAGTTACTGAAGCTTTCTTT	CASSLTIGVTEAFF
TRBV20-1	-	-	15	TRBJ1-5	TGCAGTGCTAGTGGAGGCAGGGGCAGGAATCAGCCCCAGCATTTT	CSASGGRGRNQPQHF
TRBV7-9	-	-	14	TRBJ1-2	TGTGCCAGCAGCTTAATCCGGACTCTCTATGGCTACACCTTC	CASSLIRTLYGYTF
TRBV14	-	-	13	TRBJ2-7	TGTGCCAGCAGCCAAGGGCACCGCTACGAGCAGTACTTC	CASSQGHRYEQYF